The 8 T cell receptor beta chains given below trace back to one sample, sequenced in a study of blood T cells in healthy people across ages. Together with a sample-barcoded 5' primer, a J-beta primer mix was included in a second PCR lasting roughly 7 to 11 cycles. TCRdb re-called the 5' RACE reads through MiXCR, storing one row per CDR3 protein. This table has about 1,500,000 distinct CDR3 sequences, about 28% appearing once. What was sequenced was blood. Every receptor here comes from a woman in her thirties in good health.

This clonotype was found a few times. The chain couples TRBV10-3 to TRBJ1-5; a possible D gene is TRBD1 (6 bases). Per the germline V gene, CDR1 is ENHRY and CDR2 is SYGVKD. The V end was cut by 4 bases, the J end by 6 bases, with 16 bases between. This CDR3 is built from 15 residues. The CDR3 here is CAISVGGRLGQPQHF. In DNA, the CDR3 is TGTGCCATCAGTGTGGGGGGGCGGCTAGGTCAGCCCCAGCATTTT.

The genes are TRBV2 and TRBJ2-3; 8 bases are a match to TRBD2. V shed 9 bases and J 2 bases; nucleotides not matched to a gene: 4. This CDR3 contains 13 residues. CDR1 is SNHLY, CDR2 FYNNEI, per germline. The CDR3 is CARREELTDTQYF. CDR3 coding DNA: TGTGCCAGGCGGGAGGAGCTCACAGATACGCAGTATTTT.

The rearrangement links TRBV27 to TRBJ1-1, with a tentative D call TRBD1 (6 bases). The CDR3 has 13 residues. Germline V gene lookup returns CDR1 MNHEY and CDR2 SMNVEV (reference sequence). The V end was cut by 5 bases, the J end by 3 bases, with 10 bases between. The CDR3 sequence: CASSRWTDTEAFF. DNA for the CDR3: TGTGCCAGCAGTCGCTGGACAGACACTGAAGCTTTCTTT.

This CDR3 reads CSALPLGLAGGNEQFF. CDR3 DNA sequence: TGCAGTGCGCTACCTTTGGGACTAGCGGGAGGCAATGAGCAGTTCTTC. This chain uses TRBV20-1 with TRBJ2-1; 15 bases match TRBD2. Germline CDR1 and CDR2: DFQATT and SNEGSKA (reference sequence). The CDR3 runs 16 residues. V was clipped by 6 bases and J by 6 bases; unmatched bases: 9.

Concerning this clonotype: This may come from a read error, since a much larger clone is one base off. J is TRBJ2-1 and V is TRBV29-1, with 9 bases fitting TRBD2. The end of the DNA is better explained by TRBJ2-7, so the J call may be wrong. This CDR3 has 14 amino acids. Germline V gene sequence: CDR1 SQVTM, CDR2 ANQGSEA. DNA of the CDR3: TGCAGCTATCGGGCTAGCGGGATTTACAATGAGCAGTACTTC. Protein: CSYRASGIYNEQYF.

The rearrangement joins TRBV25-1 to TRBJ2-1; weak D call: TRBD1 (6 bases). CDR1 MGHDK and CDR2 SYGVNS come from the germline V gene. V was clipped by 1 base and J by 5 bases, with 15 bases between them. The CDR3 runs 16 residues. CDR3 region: CASSELVGGPHNEQFF. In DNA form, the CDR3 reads TGTGCCAGCAGTGAATTGGTAGGGGGACCTCACAATGAGCAGTTCTTC.

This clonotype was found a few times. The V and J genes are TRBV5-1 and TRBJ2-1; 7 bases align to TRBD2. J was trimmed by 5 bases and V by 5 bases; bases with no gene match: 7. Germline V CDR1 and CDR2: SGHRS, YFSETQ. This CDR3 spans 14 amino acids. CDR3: CASRRGGLNNEQFF. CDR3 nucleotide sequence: TGCGCCAGCAGACGCGGGGGTTTGAACAATGAGCAGTTCTTC.

The DNA for the CDR3 is TGTGCCAGCAGTTTTCCCCCCCGGGGCGCTGAGGCTGAAGCTTTCTTT. Translation: CASSFPPRGAEAEAFF. This chain links TRBV28 with TRBJ1-1, with D tentatively TRBD1 (5 bases). The CDR3 loop spans 16 amino acids. The germline V gene has CDR1 MDHEN and CDR2 SYDVKM. Trimming removed 3 bases from V and 6 bases from J, with 20 bases in between.